The entry below describes one T cell receptor (beta chain). The sample originates from a study of blood T cell repertoires in COVID-19. At the level of the study: Italy, Spain and the United States were the sources of the convalescent and acute COVID-19 samples. T cells, B-cell-depleted T cells, or PBMCs provided the cDNA or gDNA that served as material.

In the study's own analysis: Nucleated cell number was recorded as an estimate derived from reference gene primer amplification. TCRdb's copy holds only in-frame clones and misses some; the assay was immunoSEQ multiplex PCR. D and trimming come from the DNA, and the V and J calls and clone size come from that table. The sample yields tens of thousands of clones, 84% seen once. J gave up 5 bases and V 1 base, and 6 bases lay outside the gene matches. Looked up from germline, CDR1 is SGHDT and CDR2 is YYEEEE. There are 16 residues in the CDR3. The V and J genes are TRBV5-6 and TRBJ1-6; 7 nucleotides agree with TRBD1. The sequencing sample was made of peripheral blood. This clonotype was obtained from a man between 60 and 75 years old with acute or convalescent COVID-19. The CDR3 region is CASSLYQGTDNSPLHF. The CDR3 DNA reads TGTGCCAGCAGCTTGTACCAGGGGACAGATAATTCACCCCTCCACTTT.